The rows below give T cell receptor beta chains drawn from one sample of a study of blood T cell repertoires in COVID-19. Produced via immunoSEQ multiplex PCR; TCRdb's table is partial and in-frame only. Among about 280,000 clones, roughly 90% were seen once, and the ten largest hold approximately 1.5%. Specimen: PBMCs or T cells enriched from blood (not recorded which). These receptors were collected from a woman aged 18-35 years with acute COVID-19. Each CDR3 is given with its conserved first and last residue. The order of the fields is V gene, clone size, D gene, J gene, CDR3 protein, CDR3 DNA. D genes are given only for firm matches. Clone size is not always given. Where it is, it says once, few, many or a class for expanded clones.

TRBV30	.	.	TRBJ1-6	CAWSVMIDSSPLHF	TGTGCCTGGAGTGTGATGATCGACAGTTCACCCCTCCACTTT
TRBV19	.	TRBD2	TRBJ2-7	CASSTTGTSGLYEQYF	TGTGCCAGTAGTACCACCGGGACTAGCGGGCTCTACGAGCAGTACTTC
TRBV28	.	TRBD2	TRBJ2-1	CASSRGLAGAEQFF	TGTGCCAGCAGCCGAGGATTAGCGGGAGCTGAGCAGTTCTTC
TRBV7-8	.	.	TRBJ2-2	CASSRVVGPNTGELFF	TGTGCCAGCAGCCGAGTCGTTGGGCCGAACACCGGGGAGCTGTTTTTT
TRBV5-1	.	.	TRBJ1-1	CASSQRNTGNTEAFF	TGCGCCAGCAGCCAAAGGAATACAGGGAACACTGAAGCTTTCTTT
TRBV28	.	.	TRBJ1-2	CASSTNYGYTF	TGTGCCAGCAGCACTAACTATGGCTACACCTTC
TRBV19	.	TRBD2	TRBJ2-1	CASLDRTSGDHNEQFF	TGTGCCAGTCTAGATAGGACTAGCGGGGACCACAATGAGCAGTTCTTC
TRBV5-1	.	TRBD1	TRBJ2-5	CASSLVDRGQETQYF	TGCGCCAGCAGCTTGGTTGACAGGGGCCAAGAGACCCAGTACTTC
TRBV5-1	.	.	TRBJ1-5	CASSADSGNQPQHF	TGCGCCAGCAGCGCGGACAGCGGCAATCAGCCCCAGCATTTT
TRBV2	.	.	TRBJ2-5	CASVFENGQQETQYF	TGTGCCAGCGTGTTTGAAAATGGACAGCAAGAGACCCAGTACTTC
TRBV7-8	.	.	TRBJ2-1	CASSSDSFADHNEQFF	TGTGCCAGCAGCTCCGACTCATTCGCCGACCACAATGAGCAGTTCTTC
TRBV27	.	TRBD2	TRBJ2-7	CASSFGAGGPYEQYF	TGTGCCAGCAGTTTTGGAGCGGGAGGGCCCTACGAGCAGTACTTC
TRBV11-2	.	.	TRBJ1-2	CASSLTQGQGLADTF	TGTGCCAGCAGCTTGACGCAGGGTCAAGGTCTGGCTGACACCTTC
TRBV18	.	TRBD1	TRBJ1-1	CASSPTGQNTEAFF	TGTGCCAGCTCACCGACAGGGCAAAACACTGAAGCTTTCTTT
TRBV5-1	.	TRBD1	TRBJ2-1	CASTSQGYEQFF	TGCGCCAGCACCTCACAGGGGTATGAGCAGTTCTTC
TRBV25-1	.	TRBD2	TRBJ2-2	CASSEFISGRRTGELFF	TGTGCCAGCAGTGAATTCATAAGCGGGAGGCGTACCGGGGAGCTGTTTTTT
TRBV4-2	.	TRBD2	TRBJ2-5	CASSQILASGGWQETQYF	TGTGCCAGCAGCCAAATATTAGCTAGCGGGGGTTGGCAAGAGACCCAGTACTTC
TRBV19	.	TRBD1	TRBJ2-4	CASSIDNLNRGPKNIQYF	TGTGCCAGTAGTATAGATAATCTCAACAGGGGGCCCAAAAACATTCAGTACTTC
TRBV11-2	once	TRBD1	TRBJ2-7	CASSTLGQGRSYEQYF	TGTGCCAGCAGCACCCTTGGACAGGGGCGCTCCTACGAGCAGTACTTC
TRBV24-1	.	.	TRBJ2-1	CATSDFQGPDNEQFF	TGTGCCACCAGTGATTTCCAGGGGCCTGACAATGAGCAGTTCTTC
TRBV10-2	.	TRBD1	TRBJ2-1	CASSDRVRPGGFNEQFF	TGCGCCAGCAGTGATAGGGTCCGGCCAGGGGGCTTCAACGAGCAGTTCTTC
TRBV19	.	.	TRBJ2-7	CATSPGLLRPGSYEQYF	TGTGCCACGTCACCAGGACTCCTGAGGCCAGGAAGCTACGAGCAGTACTTC
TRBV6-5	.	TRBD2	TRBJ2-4	CASSSGGARQWGIQYF	TGTGCCAGCAGTTCGGGGGGGGCGCGGCAATGGGGCATTCAGTACTTC
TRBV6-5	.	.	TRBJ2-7	CASRNSHQGSYEQYF	TGTGCCAGCCGGAACTCTCATCAGGGATCCTACGAGCAGTACTTC
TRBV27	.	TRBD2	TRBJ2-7	CASSRKTSGSYYEQYF	TGTGCCAGCAGTCGTAAGACTAGCGGGAGCTACTACGAGCAGTACTTC
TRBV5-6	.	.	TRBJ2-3	CASSLRGSTDTQYF	TGTGCCAGCAGCTTGAGGGGTAGCACAGATACGCAGTATTTT
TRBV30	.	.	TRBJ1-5	CAWSPGFHQPQHF	TGTGCCTGGAGCCCCGGGTTTCATCAGCCCCAGCATTTT
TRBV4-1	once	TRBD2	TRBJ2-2	CASSSGGRVKTGELFF	TGCGCCAGCAGCTCGGGGGGGAGAGTGAAAACCGGGGAGCTGTTTTTT
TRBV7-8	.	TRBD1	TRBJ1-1	CASRPTGVSGDTEAFF	TGTGCCAGCAGACCAACAGGGGTCTCGGGGGACACTGAAGCTTTCTTT
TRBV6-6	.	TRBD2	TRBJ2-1	CASSWEGRSSYNEQFF	TGTGCCAGCAGTTGGGAGGGCCGGAGCTCCTACAATGAGCAGTTCTTC
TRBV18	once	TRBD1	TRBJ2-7	CASSPGTGVSYEQYF	TGTGCCAGCTCACCAGGGACAGGGGTCTCCTACGAGCAGTACTTC
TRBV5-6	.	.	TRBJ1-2	CASSSIGAQGLYGYTF	TGTGCCAGCAGCTCCATAGGGGCCCAGGGCCTCTATGGCTACACCTTC
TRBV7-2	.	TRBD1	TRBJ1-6	CASSLGGTVNSPLHF	TGTGCCAGCAGCTTAGGGGGGACAGTAAATTCACCCCTCCACTTT
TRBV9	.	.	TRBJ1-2	CASSVRDFGYTF	TGTGCCAGCAGCGTCCGGGACTTTGGCTACACCTTC
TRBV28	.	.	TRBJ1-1	CASIGKLGASTEAFF	TGTGCCAGCATCGGAAAGTTGGGGGCGAGCACTGAAGCTTTCTTT
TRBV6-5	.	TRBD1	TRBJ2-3	CAGQQGFKDTQYF	TGTGCCGGTCAACAGGGGTTTAAAGATACGCAGTATTTT
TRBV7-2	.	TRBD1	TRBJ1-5	CASSLEQGERQPQHF	TGTGCCAGCAGCTTAGAACAGGGGGAGAGGCAGCCCCAGCATTTT
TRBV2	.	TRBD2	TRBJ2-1	CARGTSGYNEQFF	TGTGCCAGGGGGACTAGCGGCTACAATGAGCAGTTCTTC
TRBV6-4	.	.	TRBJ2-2	CASSEGAANTGELFF	TGTGCCAGCAGTGAGGGGGCAGCCAACACCGGGGAGCTGTTTTTT
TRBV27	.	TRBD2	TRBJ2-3	CASSPSPSSGITDTQYF	TGTGCCAGCAGTCCCTCCCCTTCTAGCGGTATCACAGATACGCAGTATTTT
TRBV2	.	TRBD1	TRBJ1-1	CASTRTGLNTEAFF	TGTGCCAGCACCCGGACAGGGCTGAACACTGAAGCTTTCTTT
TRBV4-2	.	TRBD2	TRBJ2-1	CASSPGGDTYNEQFF	TGTGCCAGCAGCCCCGGGGGGGATACCTACAATGAGCAGTTCTTC
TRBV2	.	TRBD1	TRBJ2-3	CASSGVRTGVGTDTQYF	TGTGCCAGCAGTGGGGTCAGGACAGGGGTCGGCACAGATACGCAGTATTTT
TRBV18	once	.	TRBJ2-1	CASSEQGNYNEQFF	TGTGCCAGCTCCGAACAGGGTAACTACAATGAGCAGTTCTTC
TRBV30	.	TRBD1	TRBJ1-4	CAWSGGRGEKLFF	TGTGCCTGGAGTGGTGGCAGGGGGGAAAAACTGTTTTTT
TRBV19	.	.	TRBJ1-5	CASSSPWTASNQPQHF	TGTGCCAGTAGTTCCCCCTGGACAGCTAGCAATCAGCCCCAGCATTTT
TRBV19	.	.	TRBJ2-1	CASSKPLSYNEQFF	TGTGCCAGTAGTAAGCCTCTCTCCTACAATGAGCAGTTCTTC
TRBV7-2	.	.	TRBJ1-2	CASSSGWGVAAYGYTF	TGTGCCAGCAGCTCGGGTTGGGGGGTCGCAGCGTATGGCTACACCTTC
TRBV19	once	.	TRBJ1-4	CASSRPRQSRNEKLFF	TGTGCCAGTAGTCGGCCGCGACAGTCCAGAAATGAAAAACTGTTTTTT
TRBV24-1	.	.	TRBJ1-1	CATSDLNSEAFF	TGTGCCACCAGTGATTTGAACAGTGAAGCTTTCTTT
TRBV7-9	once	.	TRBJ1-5	CASSPGRVGNQPQHF	TGTGCCAGCAGCCCTGGCAGGGTGGGCAATCAGCCCCAGCATTTT
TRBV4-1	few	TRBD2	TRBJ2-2	CASSQVGLAANTGELFF	TGCGCCAGCAGCCAAGTTGGGCTAGCGGCAAACACCGGGGAGCTGTTTTTT
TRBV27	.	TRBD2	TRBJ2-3	CASSSPFVPRTSGSGIDTQYF	TGTGCCAGCAGTTCCCCCTTCGTCCCCCGGACTAGCGGGAGTGGTATAGATACGCAGTATTTT